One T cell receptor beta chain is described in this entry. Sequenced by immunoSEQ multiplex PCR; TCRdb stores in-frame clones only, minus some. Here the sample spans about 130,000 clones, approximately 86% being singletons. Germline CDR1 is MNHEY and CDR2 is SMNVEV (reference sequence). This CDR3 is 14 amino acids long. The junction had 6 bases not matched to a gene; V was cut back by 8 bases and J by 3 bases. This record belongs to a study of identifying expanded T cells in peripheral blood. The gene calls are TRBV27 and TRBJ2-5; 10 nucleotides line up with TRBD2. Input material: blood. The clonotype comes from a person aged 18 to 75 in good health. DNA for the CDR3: TGTGCCAGCCAGGGACTAGCGAGTAAAGAGACCCAGTACTTC. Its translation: CASQGLASKETQYF.